Listed here are 5 T cell receptor beta chains from one sample, sequenced in a study of blood T cell repertoires in COVID-19. Method: immunoSEQ multiplex PCR; TCRdb's copy keeps in-frame clones and lacks some. This sample has roughly 210,000 clones, with about nine tenths found just once. The sample taken for sequencing was peripheral blood. The receptors shown here come from an older man with acute or convalescent COVID-19.

The gene calls are TRBV3-1 (or the pseudogene TRBV3-2) and TRBJ1-5; no reliable D call. V shed 0 bases and J shed 3 bases, with 9 bases lying between them. The CDR3 has 15 residues. Looked up from germline, CDR1 is LGHDT and CDR2 is YNNKEL (reference sequence). CDR3 sequence reads: CASSQDDTANQPQHF. The DNA of the CDR3 is TGTGCCAGCAGCCAAGATGACACAGCCAATCAGCCCCAGCATTTT.

The gene calls are TRBV7-9 and TRBJ1-6; 8 nucleotides agree with TRBD1. The trim removed 5 bases at V and 0 bases at J, leaving 6 bases unmatched. Germline CDR1 reads SEHNR; CDR2 reads FQNEAQ (reference sequence). The CDR3 totals 17 residues. CDR3 in DNA: TGTGCCAGCAGCCTTTGGACAGGGAGCTCCTATAATTCACCCCTCCACTTT. Its protein product is CASSLWTGSSYNSPLHF.

The rearrangement uses TRBV7-8 and TRBJ2-1; 8 bases fit TRBD1. CDR3 size: 17 residues. CDR1 and CDR2 (germline): SGHVS, FQNEAQ. V shed 5 bases, J shed 2 bases, and the junction held 11 bases outside the gene matches. CDR3 nucleotides: TGTGCCAGCAGCACCCCCCGGACAGGGAGTACCTACAATGAGCAGTTCTTC. Translation: CASSTPRTGSTYNEQFF. Looking up the rest from reference TRBV7-8 and TRBJ2-1 gives the full variable domain: GAGVSQSPRYKVAKRGQDVALRCDPISGHVSLFWYQQALGQGPEFLTYFQNEAQLDKSGLPSDRFFAERPEGSVSTLKIQRTQQEDSAVYLCASSTPRTGSTYNEQFFGPGTRLTVL.

The J gene is TRBJ1-5, the V gene TRBV12-3 or TRBV12-4, with D unresolved. The CDR3 runs 13 residues. V was trimmed by 0 bases and J by 11 bases, leaving 11 bases between them. The CDR3 nucleotides read TGTGCCAGCAGTTTAGCGGGCCCCGGGGCCCAGCATTTT. It translates to CASSLAGPGAQHF.

The chain has TRBV20-1 and TRBJ1-4; D not certain. Trimming left V 5 bases short and J 7 bases short, with 8 bases between. Germline loops: CDR1 DFQATT, CDR2 SNEGSKA (reference sequence). The CDR3 length is 11 residues. CDR3 coding DNA: TGCAGTGCTCTGGGGAGTGAAAAACTGTTTTTT. It translates to CSALGSEKLFF.